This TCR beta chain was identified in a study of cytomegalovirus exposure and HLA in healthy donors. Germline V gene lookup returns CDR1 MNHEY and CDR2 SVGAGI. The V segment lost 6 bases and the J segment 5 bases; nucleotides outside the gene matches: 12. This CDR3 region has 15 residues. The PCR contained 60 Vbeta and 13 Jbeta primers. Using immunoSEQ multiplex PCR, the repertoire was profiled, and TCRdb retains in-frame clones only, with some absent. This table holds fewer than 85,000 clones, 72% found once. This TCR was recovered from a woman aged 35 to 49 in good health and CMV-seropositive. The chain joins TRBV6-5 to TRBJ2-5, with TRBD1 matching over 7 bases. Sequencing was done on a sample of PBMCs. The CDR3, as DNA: TGTGCCAGCAGACTACAGGGGCTTAAGGGGGAGACCCAGTACTTC. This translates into CASRLQGLKGETQYF.